This is a list of T cell receptor beta chains from one sample in a study of blood T cell repertoires in COVID-19. Clones were read by immunoSEQ multiplex PCR, and TCRdb kept only the in-frame ones, dropping some. Seen here are roughly 230,000 clones, 82% observed once, and the top ten hold about 3.7%. The sequencing sample was made of PBMCs or T cells enriched from blood (not recorded which). The receptor source for this set is an older woman who had recovered from COVID-19. Both conserved end residues are part of each CDR3. The order of the fields is J gene, V gene, D gene, clone size, CDR3 DNA, CDR3 protein. The D gene is left open where the match is weak. Not all rows give a size; the values are once, few, many and, for expanded clones, a class.

TRBJ2-1 | TRBV5-1 | TRBD2 | NA | TGCGCCAGTGGCTCCGGGACTAGCGTTATCAATGAGCAGTTCTTC | CASGSGTSVINEQFF
TRBJ2-7 | TRBV25-1 | NA | NA | TGTGCCAGCAGTTCCTTCATGCAGGGCGAGCAGTACTTC | CASSSFMQGEQYF
TRBJ2-2 | TRBV6-5 | TRBD1 | NA | TGTGCCAGCAGAGGGGACAGGGGAAGAGCCGGGGAGCTGTTTTTT | CASRGDRGRAGELFF
TRBJ2-6 | TRBV19 | NA | once | TGTGCCAGTAGTATCCAGGGACTCTCTGGGGCCAACGTCCTGACTTTC | CASSIQGLSGANVLTF
TRBJ1-1 | TRBV11-2 | TRBD1 | NA | TGTGCCAGCAGCCCCCGGGGGACAGGGGGCGCGAGCACTGAAGCTTTCTTT | CASSPRGTGGASTEAFF
TRBJ1-1 | TRBV6-2/TRBV6-3 | NA | NA | TGTGCCAGCAGTTACTCCCCCCTTATGACAAACCTGAACACTGAAGCTTTCTTT | CASSYSPLMTNLNTEAFF
TRBJ1-5 | TRBV27 | TRBD1 | few | TGTGCCAGCGCCAAGACAGGGGGCAGGATTCAGCCCCAGCATTTT | CASAKTGGRIQPQHF
TRBJ1-4 | TRBV2 | NA | few | TGTGCCAGCAGTGGGCATAACAATGAAAAACTGTTTTTT | CASSGHNNEKLFF
TRBJ1-2 | TRBV14 | NA | NA | TGTGCCAGCAGCCCGCGACAGGAATACTATGGCTACACCTTC | CASSPRQEYYGYTF
TRBJ2-1 | TRBV11-3 | TRBD2 | NA | TGTGCCAGCAGCCCACATACAGGGGCGGGGGGGTACAATGAGCAGTTCTTC | CASSPHTGAGGYNEQFF
TRBJ1-6 | TRBV11-2 | TRBD1 | NA | TGTGCCAGCGGACTACGCAGGGGGGATTCACCCCTCCACTTT | CASGLRRGDSPLHF
TRBJ1-1 | TRBV28 | TRBD1 | once | TGTGCCAGCAGTCCTCCGGGACAGGGGGGTCTGAACACTGAAGCTTTCTTT | CASSPPGQGGLNTEAFF
TRBJ1-5 | TRBV9 | NA | few | TGTGCCAGCAGCGAGACAGGTTTTGCGGATCAGCCCCAGCATTTT | CASSETGFADQPQHF
TRBJ2-1 | TRBV5-6 | TRBD2 | NA | TGTGCCAGCAGCTGGGGCACTAGCGGGGGCCCTATGGAGCAGTTCTTC | CASSWGTSGGPMEQFF
TRBJ2-3 | TRBV19 | TRBD1 | NA | TGTGCCAGTAGTATAGCCCCAGGGGGCAACACAGATACGCAGTATTTT | CASSIAPGGNTDTQYF
TRBJ2-1 | TRBV6-2/TRBV6-3 | TRBD2 | NA | TGTGCCAGCAGTGTGTCTAGCGGGAGGGGTTACAATGAGCAGTTCTTC | CASSVSSGRGYNEQFF
TRBJ2-1 | TRBV7-3 | TRBD2 | once | TGTGCCAGCAGCCGCTCCCTAGCGGGGGGGTTCGATGAGCAGTTCTTC | CASSRSLAGGFDEQFF
TRBJ2-5 | TRBV5-1 | TRBD1 | NA | TGCGCCAGCAGCATTCTACAGGGGGCAGAGACCCAGTACTTC | CASSILQGAETQYF
TRBJ2-5 | TRBV11-2 | NA | NA | TGTGCCAGCAGCCCAAGATGGGGCAGGGGACAAGAGACCCAGTACTTC | CASSPRWGRGQETQYF
TRBJ1-1 | TRBV7-2 | NA | NA | TGTGCCAGCAACAGTAGGGGCGCTGAAGCTTTCTTT | CASNSRGAEAFF
TRBJ1-3 | TRBV19 | NA | few | TGTGCCAGTAGTCTTGCGGGATCCTACTCTGGAAACACCATATATTTT | CASSLAGSYSGNTIYF
TRBJ1-5 | TRBV7-8 | NA | NA | TGTGCCAGCAGCAACGGGGTAAGCAATCAGCCCCAGCATTTT | CASSNGVSNQPQHF
TRBJ2-6 | TRBV4-2 | NA | NA | TGTGCCAGCAGCCACGCGCGTTCTGGGGCCAACGTCCTGACTTTC | CASSHARSGANVLTF
TRBJ1-1 | TRBV7-2 | TRBD1 | NA | TGTGCCAGCAGAAAAGGACAGGGAGGAATGAACACTGAAGCTTTCTTT | CASRKGQGGMNTEAFF
TRBJ2-3 | TRBV9 | NA | NA | TGTGCCAGCAGCACCGCGGGGCCCACAGATACGCAGTATTTT | CASSTAGPTDTQYF
TRBJ1-4 | TRBV5-5 | NA | NA | TGTGCCAGCAGCGCCGGGGTTAAGGAAAAACTGTTTTTT | CASSAGVKEKLFF
TRBJ2-5 | TRBV14 | TRBD2 | NA | TGTGCCAGCAGCCCCAGCGGGAGGTTTTGGGAGACCCAGTACTTC | CASSPSGRFWETQYF
TRBJ1-3 | TRBV25-1 | NA | NA | TGTGCCAGCAGTCCCTACCGGGGGGCTGGAAACACCATATATTTT | CASSPYRGAGNTIYF
TRBJ1-1 | TRBV6-6 | NA | NA | TGTGCCAGTAGCAATCAGGACAGCTGGAGATGGACTGAAGCTTTCTTT | CASSNQDSWRWTEAFF
TRBJ1-1 | TRBV18 | TRBD1 | NA | TGTGCCAGCTCTCCGGACAGGGTGGGCACTGAAGCTTTCTTT | CASSPDRVGTEAFF
TRBJ2-7 | TRBV6-2/TRBV6-3 | NA | NA | TGTGCCAGCAGTTTCCGTCGGGTCTACGAGCAGTACTTC | CASSFRRVYEQYF
TRBJ1-2 | TRBV2 | NA | NA | TGTGCCAGCACTAACCGAGGCGGAAGGGGCTACACCTTC | CASTNRGGRGYTF
TRBJ2-1 | TRBV4-2 | TRBD2 | once | TGTGCCAGCAGCCAAGACCCTAGCGGGGGGCTAAACAATGAGCAGTTCTTC | CASSQDPSGGLNNEQFF
TRBJ1-1 | TRBV9 | TRBD1 | NA | TGTGCCAGCAGCCCCCGACAGGGGCGATGGACTGAAGCTTTCTTT | CASSPRQGRWTEAFF
TRBJ1-5 | TRBV23-1 | TRBD1 | NA | TGCGCCAGCAGTCCACATCTGAAAACGGACAGGGGACCTAATCAGCCCCAGCATTTT | CASSPHLKTDRGPNQPQHF
TRBJ2-3 | TRBV10-3 | NA | NA | TGTGCCATCAGTTCCACCTCTACGGCAGATACGCAGTATTTT | CAISSTSTADTQYF
TRBJ2-3 | TRBV11-2 | NA | once | TGTGCCAGCAGCTTGTCTGGGCAAGATACGCAGTATTTT | CASSLSGQDTQYF
TRBJ2-1 | TRBV18 | NA | NA | TGTGCCAGCTCACTAGTTATCGGACTCGGGTACAATGAGCAGTTCTTC | CASSLVIGLGYNEQFF
TRBJ1-6 | TRBV6-5 | TRBD1 | NA | TGTGCCAGCAGGCCTCCGGGACAGGGGATTTCACCCCTCCACTTT | CASRPPGQGISPLHF
TRBJ1-1 | TRBV19 | TRBD1 | NA | TGTGCCAGTAGTACTATCACAGGGGGCACCAACACTGAAGCTTTCTTT | CASSTITGGTNTEAFF
TRBJ2-2 | TRBV27 | NA | few | TGTGCCAGCACCAACCGGCTAGCGTTGAACACCGGGGAGCTGTTTTTT | CASTNRLALNTGELFF
TRBJ2-2 | TRBV27 | TRBD2 | NA | TGTGCCAGCAGTTCGTGGACAGGGTGGGTAGCGGGAGGACTCGCGAACACCGGGGAGCTGTTTTTT | CASSSWTGWVAGGLANTGELFF
TRBJ2-1 | TRBV5-4 | TRBD1 | NA | TGTGCCAGCAGCTCCGGGACAGGTCACTACAATGAGCAGTTCTTC | CASSSGTGHYNEQFF
TRBJ2-1 | TRBV11-2 | TRBD2 | NA | TGTGCCAGCAGCTCCGAAACCCAACTAGCGGGGAAAAACAATGAGCAGTTCTTC | CASSSETQLAGKNNEQFF
TRBJ2-3 | TRBV10-3 | NA | NA | TGTGCCATCAGGAGGTTAGGCACAGATACGCAGTATTTT | CAIRRLGTDTQYF
TRBJ2-5 | TRBV27 | NA | once | TGTGCCAGCAGTTCCTGGGACAATTTGAAGACCCAGTACTTC | CASSSWDNLKTQYF
TRBJ2-1 | TRBV2 | TRBD2 | few | TGTGCCAGCAGTGTACTAGCGGGAGGGCCCCATGAGCAGTTCTTC | CASSVLAGGPHEQFF
TRBJ2-5 | TRBV3-1/TRBV3-2 | TRBD2 | few | TGTGCCAGCAGCCGACCGGGACTAGGCGCCCAAGAGACCCAGTACTTC | CASSRPGLGAQETQYF
TRBJ1-6 | TRBV7-2 | NA | NA | TGTGCCAGCAGCTTAGCGTTGACAGGTTATAATTCACCCCTCCACTTT | CASSLALTGYNSPLHF
TRBJ1-2 | TRBV25-1 | NA | NA | TGTGCCAGCAGTTGGTGGTCGGACGGGGGCTATGGCTACACCTTC | CASSWWSDGGYGYTF
TRBJ1-1 | TRBV5-5 | TRBD1 | NA | TGTGCCAGCAGCCCGGGACAGGGCTCCACTGAAGCTTTCTTT | CASSPGQGSTEAFF
TRBJ1-3 | TRBV7-2 | TRBD1 | once | TGTGCCAGCAGCTTACTTTCGACAGGGTCTGGAAACACCATATATTTT | CASSLLSTGSGNTIYF
TRBJ2-5 | TRBV6-4 | TRBD1 | NA | TGTGCCAGCAGTCCCGACAGGGGTGGGACCCAGTACTTC | CASSPDRGGTQYF
TRBJ1-1 | TRBV5-1 | NA | NA | TGCGCCAGCAGTGAGGCGGGGAACACTGAAGCTTTCTTT | CASSEAGNTEAFF
TRBJ2-3 | TRBV5-1 | TRBD1 | NA | TGCGCCAGCAGCTTGGAGGGGGGACAGGGGACAGATACGCAGTATTTT | CASSLEGGQGTDTQYF
TRBJ2-1 | TRBV19 | TRBD2 | once | TGTGCCAGTAGTATTAGGGGGACTAGCGGGGCGGATGAGCAGTTCTTC | CASSIRGTSGADEQFF
TRBJ1-3 | TRBV13 | NA | NA | TGTGCCAGCAGCCCGCCTCGAGGAGGAAACACCATATATTTT | CASSPPRGGNTIYF